The clone carrying this T cell receptor (beta chain) was detected only a few times. Its target is not known. These data originate in a study of T cell responses to AZD1222 COVID-19 vaccine. Turning to the study itself: Samples with a second dose at about 4 or about 12 weeks were pooled together.

Assay: immunoSEQ multiplex PCR; the TCRdb copy retains only in-frame clones and omits some. The sample has approximately 130,000 clones; about 90% are singletons. General observations from the study: Nearly half of spike-specific TCRs reportedly go after variant regions that carry no mutations. A mostly white British donor set with more females was recruited, and clonal diversity was possibly underestimated.

CDR3 length: 18 residues. Germline CDR1 and CDR2: SGDLS and YYNGEE. Trimming took 4 bases from V and 0 from J; bases not matched to a gene: 13. This receptor was taken from an adult in good health. The source was peripheral blood, collected on day 0 of AZD1222 vaccination. The genes are TRBV9 and TRBJ1-3; 7 bases agree with TRBD1. The CDR3 nucleotides are TGTGCCAGCAGCAACCCGGCCGGGACAGACGCCTCTGGAAACACCATATATTTT. This translates into CASSNPAGTDASGNTIYF.